The clone carrying this T cell receptor (beta chain) was recorded once. The antigen is not known. Different DNA sequences within this sample yield the same CDR3. This record belongs to a study of shared clonotypes between healthy human individuals. Findings and limits, study-wide: Relative to memory subsets, naive subsets generally showed larger estimated richness. Only blood samples were collected, and tissue repertoires likely differ.

Each subset's genomic DNA was shared equally among a number of immunoSEQ plates. Clones were read by immunoSEQ multiplex PCR, and TCRdb kept only the in-frame ones, dropping some. Of some 2.4 million clones listed, over 85% are singletons. Adult donors, all healthy and HIV-negative, had no recent acute infections or vaccinations. This CDR3 has 13 amino acids. In germline, CDR1 is SGHRS, CDR2 YFSETQ. The ends were cut back, 1 base at V and 2 bases at J, with 6 bases in the middle. The rearrangement joins TRBV5-1 to TRBJ2-5; D call uncertain. This clonotype was obtained from a man aged 18-30 years in good health. Some clones in this sample may be carry-over from other donors' samples. The sequenced material came from naive CD4+ T cells from PBMCs. Documented subset: CD45RA+ positively selected. In DNA form, the CDR3 reads TGCGCCAGCAGCTTGTACGGGCAAGAGACCCAGTACTTC. Its translation is CASSLYGQETQYF.